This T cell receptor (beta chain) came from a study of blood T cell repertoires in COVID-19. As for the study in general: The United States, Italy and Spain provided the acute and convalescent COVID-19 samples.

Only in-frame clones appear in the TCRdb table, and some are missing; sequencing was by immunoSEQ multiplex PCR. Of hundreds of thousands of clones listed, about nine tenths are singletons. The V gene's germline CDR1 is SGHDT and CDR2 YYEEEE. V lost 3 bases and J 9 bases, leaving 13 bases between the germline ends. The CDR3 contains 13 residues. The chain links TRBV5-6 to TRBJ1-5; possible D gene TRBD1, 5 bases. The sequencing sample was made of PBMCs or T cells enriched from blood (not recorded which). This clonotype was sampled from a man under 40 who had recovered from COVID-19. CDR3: CASSSGVLGPQHF. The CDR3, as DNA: TGTGCCAGCAGCTCGGGGGTCCTAGGGCCCCAGCATTTT. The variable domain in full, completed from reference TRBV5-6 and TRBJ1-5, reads DAGVTQSPTHLIKTRGQQVTLRCSPKSGHDTVSWYQQALGQGPQFIFQYYEEEERQRGNFPDRFSGHQFPNYSSELNVNALLLGDSALYLCASSSGVLGPQHFGDGTRLSIL.